Following are 2 T cell receptor beta chains from one sample sequenced in a study of blood T cell repertoires in COVID-19. The data were produced by immunoSEQ multiplex PCR, yet TCRdb's version contains in-frame clones alone and is incomplete. Here the sample spans fewer than 40,000 clones, roughly nine tenths being singletons. Sequencing was carried out using peripheral blood. These receptors came from a woman older than 75 with active or convalescent COVID-19.

The genes are TRBV12-3 or TRBV12-4 and TRBJ2-7; D remains ambiguous. Between the trimmed V and J ends, which lost 6 bases and 3 bases, there was a span of 6 bases. CDR3 length: 11 amino acids. In nucleotides, the CDR3 is TGTGCCAGCAGAATAAACTACGAGCAGTACTTC. Encoded protein: CASRINYEQYF.

This sequence joins TRBV14 and TRBJ1-6; D is possibly TRBD1 (6 bases). V gave up 5 bases and J gave up 9 bases, with 20 bases separating them. The CDR3 has 16 residues. The V gene's germline CDR1 is SGHDN and CDR2 FVKESK. In nucleotides, the CDR3 is TGTGCCAGCAGCTCTCCGACGGGGGGCGGAGGTTCACCCCTCCACTTT. Protein: CASSSPTGGGGSPLHF. Variable domain in full (rest from reference TRBV14 and TRBJ1-6): EAGVTQFPSHSVIEKGQTVTLRCDPISGHDNLYWYRRVMGKEIKFLLHFVKESKQDESGMPNNRFLAERTGGTYSTLKVQPAELEDSGVYFCASSSPTGGGGSPLHFGNGTRLTVT.